This TCR beta chain was recorded in a study of blood T cell repertoires in COVID-19. Study as a whole: Nucleic acid was either cDNA or gDNA, and it came from T cells, B-cell-depleted T cells, or PBMCs.

Germline CDR1 reads MGHRA; CDR2 reads YSYEKL. V lost 3 bases and J lost 6; bases outside the gene matches: 15. The CDR3 extends over 18 amino acids. Profiling relied on immunoSEQ multiplex PCR, and the TCRdb table lists in-frame clones only, not all of them. The profile shows about 120,000 clones, around 78% of them singletons. The sample holds a few counts of this clone. This receptor was identified in a man aged 65-85 years with acute or convalescent COVID-19. The chain joins TRBV4-1 to TRBJ2-1, with TRBD2 matching 9 bases. The sequenced material came from peripheral blood. The DNA for the CDR3 is TGCGCCAGCAGCCATGGGATCCTCCGGCTAGCGGGGAGCAATGAGCAGTTCTTC. This sequence encodes CASSHGILRLAGSNEQFF.